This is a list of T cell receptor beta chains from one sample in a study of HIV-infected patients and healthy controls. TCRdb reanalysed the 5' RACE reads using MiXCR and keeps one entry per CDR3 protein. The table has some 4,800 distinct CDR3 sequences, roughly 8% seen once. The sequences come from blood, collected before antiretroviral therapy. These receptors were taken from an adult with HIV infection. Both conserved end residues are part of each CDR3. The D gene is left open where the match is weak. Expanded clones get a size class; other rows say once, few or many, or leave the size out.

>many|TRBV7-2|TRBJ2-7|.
CASSLVGGSSYEQYF
TGTGCCAGCAGCTTAGTTGGGGGGAGCTCCTACGAGCAGTACTTC
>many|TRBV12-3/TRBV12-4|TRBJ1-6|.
CASSKKRKALHF
TGTGCCAGCAGTAAAAAAAGGAAAGCCCTCCACTTT
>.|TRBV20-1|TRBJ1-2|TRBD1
CSAVNRDRVFGYTF
TGCAGTGCTGTGAACCGGGACAGGGTATTTGGCTACACCTTC
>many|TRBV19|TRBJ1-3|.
CASSDERGLSGNTIYF
TGTGCCAGCAGTGACGAAAGGGGCCTCTCTGGAAACACCATATATTTT
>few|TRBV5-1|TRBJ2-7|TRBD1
CASSAGQGESSYEQYF
TGCGCCAGCAGCGCGGGACAGGGCGAAAGCTCCTACGAGCAGTACTTC
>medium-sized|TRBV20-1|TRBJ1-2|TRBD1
CSARDWDRGTGYTF
TGCAGTGCTAGAGATTGGGACAGGGGAACTGGCTACACCTTC
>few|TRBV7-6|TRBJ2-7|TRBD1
CASSFTPGQGSSYEQYF
TGTGCCAGCAGCTTCACCCCGGGACAGGGTAGCTCCTACGAGCAGTACTTC
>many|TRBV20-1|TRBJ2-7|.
CSARDPVGLRAYEQYF
TGCAGTGCTAGAGATCCCGTTGGTCTTAGGGCCTACGAGCAGTACTTC
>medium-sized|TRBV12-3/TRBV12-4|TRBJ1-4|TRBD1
CASSPGDSNEKLFF
TGTGCCAGCAGTCCCGGGGACAGTAATGAAAAACTGTTTTTT
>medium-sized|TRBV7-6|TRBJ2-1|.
CASSLERSSWIAEQFF
TGTGCCAGCAGCTTAGAAAGATCCAGCTGGATAGCTGAGCAGTTCTTC
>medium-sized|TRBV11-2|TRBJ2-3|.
CASSLQGSDTQYF
TGTGCCAGCAGCTTACAGGGCTCAGATACGCAGTATTTT
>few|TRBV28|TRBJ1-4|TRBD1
CASTSGGANEKLFF
TGTGCCAGCACCTCAGGGGGGGCTAATGAAAAACTGTTTTTT
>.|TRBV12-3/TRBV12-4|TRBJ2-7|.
CASSLRRMGARRYEQYF
TGTGCCAGCAGTTTAAGGAGAATGGGGGCGAGGAGGTACGAGCAGTACTTC
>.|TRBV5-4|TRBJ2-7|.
CASSTTPYEQYF
TGTGCCAGCAGCACGACCCCCTACGAGCAGTACTTC
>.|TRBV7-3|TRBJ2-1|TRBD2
CASSLGTSNNNEQFF
TGTGCCAGCAGCTTAGGGACTAGCAATAACAATGAGCAGTTCTTC
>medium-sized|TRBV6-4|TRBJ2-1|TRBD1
CASSDSTGGYNEQFF
TGTGCCAGCAGTGACTCGACAGGGGGCTACAATGAGCAGTTCTTC
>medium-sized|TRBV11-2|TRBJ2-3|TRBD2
CASSFLGGTDTQYF
TGTGCCAGCAGCTTTTTGGGGGGGACAGATACGCAGTATTTT
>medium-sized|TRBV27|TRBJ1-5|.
CASSSETDSNQPQHF
TGTGCCAGCAGTTCGGAGACGGATAGCAATCAGCCCCAGCATTTT
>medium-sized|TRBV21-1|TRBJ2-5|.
CASSPHGLAGVFLGETQYF
TGTGCCAGCAGCCCTCACGGTCTAGCGGGAGTCTTCTTGGGAGAGACCCAGTACTTC
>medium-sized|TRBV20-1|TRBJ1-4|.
CSDTRATNEKLFF
TGCAGCGATACCCGGGCTACCAATGAAAAACTGTTTTTT
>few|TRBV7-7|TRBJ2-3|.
CASSPGRTDTQYF
TGTGCTAGCAGCCCCGGGCGCACAGATACGCAGTATTTT
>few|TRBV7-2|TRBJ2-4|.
CASSSKTDFSKNIQYF
TGTGCCAGCAGCTCAAAAACGGACTTTAGCAAAAACATTCAGTACTTC
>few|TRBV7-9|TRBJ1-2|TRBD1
CASSLGQGTSNYGYTF
TGTGCCAGCAGCTTGGGACAGGGGACCTCCAACTATGGCTACACCTTC
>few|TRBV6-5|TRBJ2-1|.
CASSYGYSVPWYEQFF
TGTGCCAGCAGTTACGGGTACAGTGTCCCTTGGTATGAGCAGTTCTTC
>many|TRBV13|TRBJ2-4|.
CASSLKRGSRSKNIQYF
TGTGCCAGCAGCTTAAAGAGAGGGAGTCGGTCCAAAAACATTCAGTACTTC
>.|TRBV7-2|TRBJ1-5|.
CASTPQGGNQPQHF
TGTGCCAGCACCCCCCAGGGAGGCAATCAGCCCCAGCATTTT
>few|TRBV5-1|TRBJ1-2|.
CASSSTWGASDGYTF
TGCGCCAGCAGCTCCACCTGGGGGGCATCGGATGGCTACACCTTC
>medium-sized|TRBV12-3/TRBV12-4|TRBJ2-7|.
CASSFRRLEQYF
TGTGCCAGCAGTTTTCGAAGACTCGAGCAGTACTTC
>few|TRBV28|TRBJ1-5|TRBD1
CASRELTGGGQPQHF
TGTGCCAGCAGGGAACTCACAGGGGGCGGTCAGCCCCAGCATTTT
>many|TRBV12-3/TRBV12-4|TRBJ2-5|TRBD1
CASSLDRGLRTQYF
TGTGCCAGCAGTTTGGACAGGGGGCTACGGACCCAGTACTTC
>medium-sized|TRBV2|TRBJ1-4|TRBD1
CASAGQGTTNEKLFF
TGTGCCAGCGCGGGACAGGGTACAACTAATGAAAAACTGTTTTTT
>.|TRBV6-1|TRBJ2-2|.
CASSEAVGKNTGELFF
TGTGCCAGCAGTGAAGCGGTGGGAAAGAACACCGGGGAGCTGTTTTTT
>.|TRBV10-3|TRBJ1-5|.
CAISESVDQPQHF
TGTGCCATCAGTGAGTCGGTGGATCAGCCCCAGCATTTT
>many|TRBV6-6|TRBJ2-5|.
CASTPSKGRDETQYF
TGTGCCAGCACCCCCAGTAAGGGTCGCGACGAGACCCAGTACTTC
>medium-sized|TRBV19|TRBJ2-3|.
CASTEATTQYF
TGTGCCAGTACTGAAGCGACAACGCAGTATTTT
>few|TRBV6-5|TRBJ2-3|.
CASSRVGTDTQYF
TGTGCCAGCAGCAGAGTGGGCACAGATACGCAGTATTTT
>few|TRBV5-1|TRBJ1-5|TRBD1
CASSTGQGHQPQHF
TGCGCCAGCAGCACGGGACAGGGCCATCAGCCCCAGCATTTT
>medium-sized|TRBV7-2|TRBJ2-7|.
CASSKDGSSYEQYF
TGTGCCAGCAGCAAGGACGGAAGCTCCTACGAGCAGTACTTC
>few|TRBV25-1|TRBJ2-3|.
CASSIRVADTQYF
TGTGCCAGCAGTATCAGGGTGGCAGATACGCAGTATTTT
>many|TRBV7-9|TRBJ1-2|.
CASSSQGSGYTF
TGTGCCAGCAGCTCCCAGGGATCTGGCTACACCTTC
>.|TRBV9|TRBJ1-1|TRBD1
CASTRLETGRWNTEAFF
TGTGCCAGCACCCGCCTGGAGACAGGGAGGTGGAACACTGAAGCTTTCTTT
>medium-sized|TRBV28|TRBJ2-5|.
CASSPGEARGEETQYF
TGTGCCAGCAGTCCCGGAGAGGCCAGGGGGGAAGAGACCCAGTACTTC
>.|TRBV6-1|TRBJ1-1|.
CASSPRQTWNTEAFF
TGTGCCAGCAGCCCAAGGCAGACCTGGAACACTGAAGCTTTCTTT
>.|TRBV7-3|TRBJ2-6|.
CASSLTGSNVLTF
TGTGCCAGCAGCTTAACGGGGAGCAACGTCCTGACTTTC
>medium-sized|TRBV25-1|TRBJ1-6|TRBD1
CASSKTGSGSPLHF
TGTGCCAGCAGTAAGACAGGGTCGGGATCACCCCTCCACTTT
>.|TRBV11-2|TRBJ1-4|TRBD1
CASSLDGTAINEKLFF
TGTGCCAGCAGCTTAGACGGGACAGCCATTAATGAAAAACTGTTTTTT
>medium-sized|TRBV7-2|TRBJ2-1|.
CASSLSSARDEQFF
TGTGCCAGCAGCTTGAGTAGCGCGAGGGATGAGCAGTTCTTC
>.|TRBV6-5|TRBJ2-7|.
CASSSGTGVSEQYF
TGTGCCAGCAGTTCCGGGACGGGGGTGTCCGAGCAGTACTTC
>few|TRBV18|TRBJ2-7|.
CASSRERSHEQYF
TGTGCCAGCTCACGGGAGCGGTCCCACGAGCAGTACTTC
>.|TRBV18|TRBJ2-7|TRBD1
CASSPGRDRGSEQYF
TGTGCCAGCTCACCGGGCCGGGACAGGGGGAGCGAGCAGTACTTC
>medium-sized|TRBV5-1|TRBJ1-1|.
CASSPWGLGAEAFF
TGCGCCAGCAGTCCCTGGGGGCTAGGGGCTGAAGCTTTCTTT
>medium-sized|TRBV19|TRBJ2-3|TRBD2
CASSSTGTSGADTQYF
TGTGCCAGTAGTTCGACGGGGACTAGCGGCGCCGATACGCAGTATTTT
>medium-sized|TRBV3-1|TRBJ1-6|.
CASGVNSPLHF
TGTGCCAGCGGAGTGAATTCACCCCTCCACTTT
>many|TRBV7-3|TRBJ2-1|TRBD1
CASSSGTGYYNEQFF
TGTGCCAGCAGCTCCGGGACAGGGTATTACAATGAGCAGTTCTTC
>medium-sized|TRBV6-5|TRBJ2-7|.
CASRPDGFGTYEQYF
TGTGCCAGCAGGCCAGATGGGTTTGGCACCTACGAGCAGTACTTC
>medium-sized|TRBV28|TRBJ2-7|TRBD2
CASSTPGLAAYEQYF
TGTGCCAGCAGTACGCCGGGACTAGCGGCCTACGAGCAGTACTTC
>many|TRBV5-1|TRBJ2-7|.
CASSLWTGSSYEQYF
TGCGCCAGCAGCCTATGGACGGGCAGCTCCTACGAGCAGTACTTC
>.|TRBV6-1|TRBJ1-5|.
CASNERANQPQHF
TGTGCCAGCAACGAGAGGGCCAATCAGCCCCAGCATTTT
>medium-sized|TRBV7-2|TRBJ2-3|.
CASSLVDARTDTQYF
TGTGCCAGCAGCCTAGTGGACGCACGCACAGATACGCAGTATTTT